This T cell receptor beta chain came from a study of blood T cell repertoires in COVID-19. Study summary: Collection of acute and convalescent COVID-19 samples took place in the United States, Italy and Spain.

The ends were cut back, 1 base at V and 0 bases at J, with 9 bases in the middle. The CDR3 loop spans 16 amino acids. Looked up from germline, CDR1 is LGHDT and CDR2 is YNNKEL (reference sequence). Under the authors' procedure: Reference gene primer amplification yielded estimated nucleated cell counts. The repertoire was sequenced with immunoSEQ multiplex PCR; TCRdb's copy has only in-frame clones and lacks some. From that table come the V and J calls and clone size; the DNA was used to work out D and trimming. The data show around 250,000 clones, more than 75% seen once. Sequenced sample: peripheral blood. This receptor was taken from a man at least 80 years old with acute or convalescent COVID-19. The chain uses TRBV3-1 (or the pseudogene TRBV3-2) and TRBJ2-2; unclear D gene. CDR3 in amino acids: CASSQGAHSNTGELFF. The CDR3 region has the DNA TGTGCCAGCAGCCAAGGGGCCCACTCGAACACCGGGGAGCTGTTTTTT.